The sequence of this T cell receptor beta chain was determined in a study of regulatory T cells in long-lasting Graves disease. CDR3-region Arm-PCR and iRepertoire HTBI primers produced the TCR beta libraries. TCRdb ran MiXCR on the multiplex PCR reads and lists one entry per CDR3 protein. The table has 700,000 or so distinct CDR3 sequences, about 30% seen once. Sample time point: persistent/refractory GD, antithyroid drugs over 5 years with positive TRAb. Generation of the TCR library employed RNA extracted from PBMCs. This receptor was taken from a female donor with Graves disease. Sample: peripheral blood mononuclear cells (PBMCs), taken when the disease was refractory, from a patient treated with antithyroid drugs.

Written as DNA, the CDR3 is TGCGCCAGCAGCTTGGGACCAACCGACTACGAGCAGTACTTC. Translated, it gives CASSLGPTDYEQYF. The gene calls are TRBV5-1 and TRBJ2-7, with D uncertain. The ends were cut back, 0 bases at V and 3 bases at J, with 10 bases in the middle. Per the germline V gene, CDR1 is SGHRS and CDR2 is YFSETQ. The CDR3 totals 14 residues.